This T cell receptor (beta chain) was observed in a study of TIL therapy for anti-PD-1-resistant metastatic lung cancer. Study-level information: Tumors had a median PD-L1 proportion score of 5% to 6.5%. Most patients had lung adenocarcinoma; a few tumors were EGFR-mutant, two ALK-rearranged; half smoked currently or formerly. Study conclusions and caveats: After infusion, TIL clonotypes partly replaced peripheral T cells and declined over months.

Comments on this clone: The antigen remains undetermined.

As for time point: pre-treatment sample, taken before nivolumab and TIL therapy. This was the immunoSEQ v3 assay. Libraries were sequenced to 2.2 million or so read pairs (survey) or roughly 5-6.5 million (deep). TCRdb's table, derived via immunoSEQ multiplex PCR, lists solely in-frame clones and lacks some. The table includes about 36,000 clones, more than 60% detected once. Sequencing was performed on blood, taken at baseline. This receptor was obtained from a person between 25 and 79 years old with non-small cell lung cancer.

The CDR3 loop is CASSLEGEATDTQYF. The CDR3 DNA sequence: TGTGCCAGCAGCCTTGAGGGGGAGGCCACAGATACGCAGTATTTT. The chain combines TRBV27 with TRBJ2-3; either TRBD1 or TRBD2 may supply D (6 bases each). Trimming took 6 bases from V and 2 from J, leaving 15 bases between them. This CDR3 spans 15 amino acids. The germline V gene encodes CDR1 MNHEY and CDR2 SMNVEV (reference sequence).